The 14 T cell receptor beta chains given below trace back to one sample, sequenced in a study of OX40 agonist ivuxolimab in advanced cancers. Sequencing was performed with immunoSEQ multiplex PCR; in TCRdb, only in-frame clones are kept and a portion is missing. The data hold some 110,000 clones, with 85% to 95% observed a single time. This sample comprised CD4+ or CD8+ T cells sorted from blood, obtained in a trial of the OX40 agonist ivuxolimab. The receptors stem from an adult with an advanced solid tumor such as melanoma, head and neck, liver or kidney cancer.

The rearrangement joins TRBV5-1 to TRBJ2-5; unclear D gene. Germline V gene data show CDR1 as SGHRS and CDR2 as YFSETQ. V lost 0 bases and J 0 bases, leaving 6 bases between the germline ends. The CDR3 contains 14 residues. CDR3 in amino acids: CASSLGGYQETQYF. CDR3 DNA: TGCGCCAGCAGCTTGGGAGGCTACCAAGAGACCCAGTACTTC.

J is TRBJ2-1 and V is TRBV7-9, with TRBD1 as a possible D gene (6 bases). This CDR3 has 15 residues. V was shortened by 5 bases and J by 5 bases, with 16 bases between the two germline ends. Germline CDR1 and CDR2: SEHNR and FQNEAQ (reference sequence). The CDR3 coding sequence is TGTGCCAGCAGCCTCTCCGGGACATTTGACAATGAGCAGTTCTTC. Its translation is CASSLSGTFDNEQFF.

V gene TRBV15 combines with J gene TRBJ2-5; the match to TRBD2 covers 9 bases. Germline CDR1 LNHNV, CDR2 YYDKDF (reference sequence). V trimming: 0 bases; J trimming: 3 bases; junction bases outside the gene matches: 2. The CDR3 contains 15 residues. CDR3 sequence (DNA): TGTGCCACCAGCAGAGAACTAGCGGGTAAAGAGACCCAGTACTTC. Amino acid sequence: CATSRELAGKETQYF.

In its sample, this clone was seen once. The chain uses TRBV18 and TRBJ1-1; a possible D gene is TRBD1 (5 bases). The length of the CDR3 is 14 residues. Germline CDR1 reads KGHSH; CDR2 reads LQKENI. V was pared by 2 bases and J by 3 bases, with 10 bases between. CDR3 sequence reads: CASSPYRGDTEAFF. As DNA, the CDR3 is TGTGCCAGCTCACCATATAGGGGTGACACTGAAGCTTTCTTT. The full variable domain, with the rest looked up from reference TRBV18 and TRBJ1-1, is NAGVMQNPRHLVRRRGQEARLRCSPMKGHSHVYWYRQLPEEGLKFMVYLQKENIIDESGMPKERFSAEFPKEGPSILRIQQVVRGDSAAYFCASSPYRGDTEAFFGQGTRLTVV.

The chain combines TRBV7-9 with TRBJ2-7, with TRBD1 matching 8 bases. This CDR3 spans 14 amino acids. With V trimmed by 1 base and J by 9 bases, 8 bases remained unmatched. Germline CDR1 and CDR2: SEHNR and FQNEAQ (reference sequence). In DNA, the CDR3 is TGTGCCAGCAGCTTAGAGCAGGGGGCAGGGGGGCAGTACTTC. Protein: CASSLEQGAGGQYF.

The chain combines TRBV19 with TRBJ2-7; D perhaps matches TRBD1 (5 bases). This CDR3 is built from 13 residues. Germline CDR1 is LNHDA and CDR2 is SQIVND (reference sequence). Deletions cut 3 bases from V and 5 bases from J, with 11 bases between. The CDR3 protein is CASSMPGRNEQYF. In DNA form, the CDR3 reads TGTGCCAGTAGTATGCCAGGGCGGAACGAGCAGTACTTC.

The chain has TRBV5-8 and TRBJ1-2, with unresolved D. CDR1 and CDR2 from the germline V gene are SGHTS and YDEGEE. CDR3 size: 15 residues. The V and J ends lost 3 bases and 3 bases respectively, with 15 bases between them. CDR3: CASSSSFGWDYGYTF. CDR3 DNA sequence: TGTGCCAGCAGCTCGAGTTTCGGGTGGGACTATGGCTACACCTTC.

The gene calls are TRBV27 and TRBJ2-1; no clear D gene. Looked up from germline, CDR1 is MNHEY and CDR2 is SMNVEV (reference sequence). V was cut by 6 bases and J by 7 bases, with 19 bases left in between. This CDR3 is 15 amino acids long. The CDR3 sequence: CASSHPPTVSNEQFF. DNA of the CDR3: TGTGCCAGCAGCCATCCTCCCACAGTATCAAATGAGCAGTTCTTC.

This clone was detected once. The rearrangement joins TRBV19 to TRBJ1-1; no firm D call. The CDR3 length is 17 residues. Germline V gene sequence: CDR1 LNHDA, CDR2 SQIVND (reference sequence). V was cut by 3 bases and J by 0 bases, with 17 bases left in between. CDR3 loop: CASSIQLIGIMNTEAFF. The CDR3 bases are TGTGCCAGTAGTATCCAATTGATCGGCATCATGAACACTGAAGCTTTCTTT.

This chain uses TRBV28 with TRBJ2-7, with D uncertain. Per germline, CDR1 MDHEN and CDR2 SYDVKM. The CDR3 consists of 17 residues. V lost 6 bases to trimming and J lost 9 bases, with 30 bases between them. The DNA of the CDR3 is TGTGCCAGCAGCTTAAGGACCGTCGGTGGTTCTACACGTGGGCAGTACTTC. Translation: CASSLRTVGGSTRGQYF.

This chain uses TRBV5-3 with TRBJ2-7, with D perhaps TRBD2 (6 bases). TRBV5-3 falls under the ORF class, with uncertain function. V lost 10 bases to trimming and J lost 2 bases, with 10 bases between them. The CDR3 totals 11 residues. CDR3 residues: CAYRLAYEQYF. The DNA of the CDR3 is TGTGCCTACCGACTAGCCTACGAGCAGTACTTC.

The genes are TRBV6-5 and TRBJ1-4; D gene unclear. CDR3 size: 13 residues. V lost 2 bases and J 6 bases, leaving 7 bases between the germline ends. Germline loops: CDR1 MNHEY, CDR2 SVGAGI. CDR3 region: CASSYRAYEKLFF. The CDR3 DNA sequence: TGTGCCAGCAGTTACCGAGCGTATGAAAAACTGTTTTTT.

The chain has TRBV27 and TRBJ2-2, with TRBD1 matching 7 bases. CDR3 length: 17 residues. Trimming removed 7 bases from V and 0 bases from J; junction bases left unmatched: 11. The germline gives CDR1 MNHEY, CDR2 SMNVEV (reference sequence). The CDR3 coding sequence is TGTGCCAGCAAAAGGGACAGACTCTCCGCGAACACCGGGGAGCTGTTTTTT. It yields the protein CASKRDRLSANTGELFF.

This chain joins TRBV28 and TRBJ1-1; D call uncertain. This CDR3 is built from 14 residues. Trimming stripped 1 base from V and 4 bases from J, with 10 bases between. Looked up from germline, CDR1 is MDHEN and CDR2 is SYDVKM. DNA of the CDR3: TGTGCCAGCAGTTTATCCAGGTGGGGCACTGAAGCTTTCTTT. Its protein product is CASSLSRWGTEAFF.